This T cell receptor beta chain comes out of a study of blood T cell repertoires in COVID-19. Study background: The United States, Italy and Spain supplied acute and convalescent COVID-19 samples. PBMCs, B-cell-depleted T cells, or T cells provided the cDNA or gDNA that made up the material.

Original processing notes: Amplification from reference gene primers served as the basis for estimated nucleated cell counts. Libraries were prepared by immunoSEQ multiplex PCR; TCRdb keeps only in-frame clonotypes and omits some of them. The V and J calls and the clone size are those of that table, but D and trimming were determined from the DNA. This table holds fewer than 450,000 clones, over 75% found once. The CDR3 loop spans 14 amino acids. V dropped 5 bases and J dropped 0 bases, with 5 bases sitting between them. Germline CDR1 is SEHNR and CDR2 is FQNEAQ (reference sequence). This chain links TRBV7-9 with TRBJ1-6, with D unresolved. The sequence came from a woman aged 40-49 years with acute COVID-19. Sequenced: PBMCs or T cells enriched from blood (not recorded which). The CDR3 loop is CASSVSSYNSPLHF. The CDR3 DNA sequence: TGTGCCAGCAGCGTCAGCTCCTATAATTCACCCCTCCACTTT.